This TCR beta chain was recovered during a study of Ad26.COV2.S vaccination and SARS-CoV-2 variants. Looking at the study overall: Once, or twice with 56 days between doses, Ad26.COV2.S was given intramuscularly.

Assay used: immunoSEQ multiplex PCR; TCRdb lists only in-frame clones, some missing. Here the sample spans about half a million clones, roughly nine tenths being singletons. The treatment: some 19 received Ad26.COV2.S at low or high dose, single or two shots; roughly 5 received placebo; per-sample allocation not given. Samples analyzed were those drawn on day 63 after the first vaccine or placebo injection. This adult donor, from Boston, was 18-55 years old. Its platform was an Ad26 vector, and its expressed antigen was Wuhan-strain SARS-CoV-2 spike. The germline V gene encodes CDR1 SGHTA and CDR2 FQGNSA. The CDR3 sequence is 14 residues long.

The material was peripheral blood, obtained in a trial of Ad26.COV2.S vaccine versus placebo. The V and J genes are TRBV7-2 and TRBJ2-1; 11 bases are a match to TRBD1. The clonotype comes from a person aged 18-60 years who received the Ad26.COV2.S COVID-19 vaccine or a placebo. The CDR3 loop is CVINRDRGSNEQFF. CDR3 in DNA: TGTGTTATAAACCGGGACAGGGGGAGCAATGAGCAGTTCTTC. Based on the CDR3 plus reference TRBV7-2 and TRBJ2-1, the full variable domain is GAGVSQSPSNKVTEKGKDVELRCDPISGHTALYWYRQSLGQGLEFLIYFQGNSAPDKSGLPSDRFSAERTGGSVSTLTIQRTQQEDSAVYLCVINRDRGSNEQFFGPGTRLTVL.